Described below is a single TCR beta chain sequence and its context. The data originate from a study of blood T cell repertoires in COVID-19. About the research overall: Spain, Italy and the United States supplied samples that represented acute and convalescent COVID-19. In each case, the material was cDNA or gDNA derived from T cells, B-cell-depleted T cells, or PBMCs.

Original data processing: It was from reference gene primer amplification that nucleated cell counts were estimated. Using immunoSEQ multiplex PCR, the repertoire was profiled, and TCRdb retains in-frame clones only, with some absent. The DNA was the basis for D and trimming; V, J and clone size are from that table. Among around 100,000 clones listed, approximately 78% were seen once. Trimming shortened V by 5 bases and J by 0 bases, and 8 bases separated the two germline ends. There are 13 residues in the CDR3. CDR1 is GTSNPN and CDR2 is SVGIG in the germline V gene (reference sequence). This clonotype originated in a man between 65 and 79 years old with acute or convalescent COVID-19. This chain connects TRBV30 to TRBJ2-1; possibly TRBD2 for D (6 bases). The sequenced material came from peripheral blood. The CDR3 DNA reads TGTGCCTGGGGGCGGGGCTCCTACAATGAGCAGTTCTTC. Residues: CAWGRGSYNEQFF.